One and the same sample provided the 10 T cell receptor beta chains below, sequenced in a study of shared clonotypes between healthy human individuals. TCRdb's table, derived via immunoSEQ multiplex PCR, lists solely in-frame clones and lacks some. The sample contains hundreds of thousands of clones, roughly 96% of which appear only once. What was sequenced was memory CD8+ T cells sorted from blood. The sample's subset: CD45RO+ cells pooled with CCR7-negative TemRA cells. Receptors were obtained from a man aged 25-45 years in good health.

This clone was seen only once. The rearrangement links TRBV11-2 to TRBJ2-1; 10 positions match TRBD2. The junction had 10 bases not matched to a gene; V was cut back by 0 bases and J by 2 bases. Germline V gives CDR1 SGHAT, CDR2 FQNNGV. The CDR3 is 19 residues long. The CDR3 protein is CASSLDHLRLAGAYNEQFF. DNA for the CDR3: TGTGCCAGCAGCTTAGATCATTTACGCCTAGCGGGGGCCTACAATGAGCAGTTCTTC. Full variable domain (outside the CDR3, taken from reference TRBV11-2 and TRBJ2-1): EAGVAQSPRYKIIEKRQSVAFWCNPISGHATLYWYQQILGQGPKLLIQFQNNGVVDDSQLPKDRFSAERLKGVDSTLKIQPAKLEDSAVYLCASSLDHLRLAGAYNEQFFGPGTRLTVL.

This clone appeared once. The rearrangement joins TRBV6-5 to TRBJ1-5, with 8 nucleotides matching TRBD1. CDR3 length equals 15 residues. The ends lost 5 bases at V and 0 bases at J; junction bases unmatched: 3. CDR1 and CDR2 (germline): MNHEY, SVGAGI. The CDR3 sequence is CASSRTGNSNQPQHF. For the CDR3, the DNA is TGTGCCAGCAGTCGGACAGGGAATAGCAATCAGCCCCAGCATTTT.

The rearrangement uses TRBV5-1 and TRBJ2-3; 7 bases align to TRBD2. CDR1 SGHRS and CDR2 YFSETQ come from the germline V gene. V gave up 0 bases and J gave up 2 bases; unmatched junction bases: 9. This CDR3 spans 17 amino acids. The CDR3 DNA reads TGCGCCAGCAGCTTGGCGTGGGGGGGGACCCACACAGATACGCAGTATTTT. Translating it yields CASSLAWGGTHTDTQYF.

The rearrangement links TRBV7-9 to TRBJ2-7, with 11 bases fitting TRBD2. V lost 1 base and J lost 1; bases outside the gene matches: 3. This CDR3 is built from 16 residues. CDR1 is SEHNR and CDR2 is FQNEAQ in the germline V gene (reference sequence). CDR3 in amino acids: CASSLVGLAASYEQYF. The CDR3 DNA reads as TGTGCCAGCAGCTTAGTGGGACTAGCGGCTTCCTACGAGCAGTACTTC.

The chain carries TRBV18 and TRBJ1-6; TRBD1 agrees at 9 bases. The V gene end was trimmed by 4 bases and the J gene end by 12 bases; junction bases not matched to a gene: 7. The length of the CDR3 is 14 residues. CDR1 KGHSH and CDR2 LQKENI come from the germline V gene. The CDR3 nucleotides read TGTGCCAGCTCACGAGACAGACAGGGGGTACCCCTCCACTTT. This gives the protein CASSRDRQGVPLHF.

This clone came up once. This chain connects TRBV5-4 to TRBJ1-1; D ambiguous. Germline values: CDR1 SGHNT, CDR2 YYREEE (reference sequence). There are 15 residues in the CDR3. The V and J ends lost 1 base and 4 bases respectively, with 14 bases between them. The CDR3 nucleotides are TGTGCCAGCAGCTTGAATCCGAAGATGCGCACTGAAGCTTTCTTT. It codes for CASSLNPKMRTEAFF. The variable domain in full, with the rest retrieved from reference TRBV5-4 and TRBJ1-1, is ETGVTQSPTHLIKTRGQQVTLRCSSQSGHNTVSWYQQALGQGPQFIFQYYREEENGRGNFPPRFSGLQFPNYSSELNVNALELDDSALYLCASSLNPKMRTEAFFGQGTRLTVV.

The gene calls are TRBV7-2 and TRBJ2-3, with 8 bases that match TRBD2. Unmatched junction bases numbered 7, after V lost 6 bases and J lost 5 bases. Germline CDR1 and CDR2: SGHTA and FQGNSA. The CDR3 has 14 amino acids. The CDR3 DNA sequence: TGTGCCAGCAGATATAGCGGGGCGGGAGATACGCAGTATTTT. Protein: CASRYSGAGDTQYF.

This sequence joins TRBV4-2 and TRBJ2-7, with D possibly TRBD2 on 5 matching bases. Germline CDR1 is LGHNA and CDR2 is YNFKEQ. The CDR3 loop spans 13 amino acids. V was pared by 1 base and J by 4 bases, with 8 bases between. The CDR3: CASSQAGKYEQYF. CDR3 bases: TGTGCCAGCAGCCAAGCGGGAAAATACGAGCAGTACTTC.

In its sample, this clone was seen once. The rearrangement uses TRBV7-3 and TRBJ2-1; possibly TRBD1 or TRBD2 for D (5 bases each). The CDR3 consists of 15 residues. The V and J ends lost 2 bases and 6 bases respectively, with 14 bases between them. Germline values: CDR1 SGHTA, CDR2 FQGTGA. The CDR3 sequence is CASSLGDPGVNEQFF. The CDR3 nucleotides are TGTGCCAGCAGCTTAGGGGACCCCGGGGTCAATGAGCAGTTCTTC.

This chain links TRBV7-8 with TRBJ2-1, with no clear D. Germline V gives CDR1 SGHVS, CDR2 FQNEAQ. The CDR3 extends over 18 amino acids. Trimming stripped 0 bases from V and 0 bases from J, with 15 bases between. CDR3 loop: CASSLALMAVSSYNEQFF. CDR3 coding DNA: TGTGCCAGCAGCTTAGCTCTCATGGCGGTCAGCTCCTACAATGAGCAGTTCTTC.